The rows below give T cell receptor beta chains drawn from one sample of a study of T cell responses to AZD1222 COVID-19 vaccine. Only in-frame clones appear in the TCRdb table, and some are missing; sequencing was by immunoSEQ multiplex PCR. The sample carries about 97,000 clones, 86% recorded once. Sample: peripheral blood, taken on day 0 of AZD1222 vaccination. The receptors were sampled from an adult in good health. Both conserved end residues are part of each CDR3. Fields, in order: J gene, CDR3 length, clone size, D gene, V gene, CDR3 DNA, CDR3 protein. D genes are given only for firm matches. Some rows mark clone size as missing; the rest say once, few, many or name a class of expanded clone.

j_gene: TRBJ1-4
len: 15
abundance: NA
d_gene: TRBD1
v_gene: TRBV2
CDR3nt: TGTGCCAGCATAAGGGAGGGACAGGGGCGCGGAAAACTGTTTTTT
CDR3aa: CASIREGQGRGKLFF

j_gene: TRBJ2-2
len: 13
abundance: NA
d_gene: NA
v_gene: TRBV5-6
CDR3nt: TGTGCCAGCAGCCGCCAAAACACCGGGGAGCTGTTTTTT
CDR3aa: CASSRQNTGELFF

j_gene: TRBJ2-7
len: 11
abundance: few
d_gene: NA
v_gene: TRBV3-1/TRBV3-2
CDR3nt: TGTGCCAGCAGCTACTCCTACGAGCAGTACTTC
CDR3aa: CASSYSYEQYF

j_gene: TRBJ1-2
len: 12
abundance: few
d_gene: TRBD1
v_gene: TRBV30
CDR3nt: TGTGCCTTGACCCCCGACAGGGGGCTTCTCTCCTTC
CDR3aa: CALTPDRGLLSF

j_gene: TRBJ2-2
len: 17
abundance: NA
d_gene: NA
v_gene: TRBV24-1
CDR3nt: TGTGCCACCAGTGATTTGCAATTGGGGGGCAACACCGGGGAGCTGTTTTTT
CDR3aa: CATSDLQLGGNTGELFF

j_gene: TRBJ2-1
len: 17
abundance: NA
d_gene: TRBD2
v_gene: TRBV6-2/TRBV6-3
CDR3nt: TGTGCCAGCAGTTCTTTTACCGGGACTAGCGGGAGGAGAGGGCAGTTCTTC
CDR3aa: CASSSFTGTSGRRGQFF

j_gene: TRBJ2-3
len: 15
abundance: NA
d_gene: TRBD2
v_gene: TRBV5-1
CDR3nt: TGCGCCAGCAGCTTGTGGCTAGCGGGAGTGGATACGCAGTATTTT
CDR3aa: CASSLWLAGVDTQYF

j_gene: TRBJ2-6
len: 18
abundance: few
d_gene: TRBD1
v_gene: TRBV10-3
CDR3nt: TGTGCCATCAGTGTCGGCGGGACAGGGGTCCCTGGGGCCAACGTCCTGACTTTC
CDR3aa: CAISVGGTGVPGANVLTF

j_gene: TRBJ1-5
len: 15
abundance: NA
d_gene: NA
v_gene: TRBV3-1/TRBV3-2
CDR3nt: TGTGCCAGCAGCCAAGGGATTACGGGGGGACAGCCCCAGCATTTT
CDR3aa: CASSQGITGGQPQHF

j_gene: TRBJ2-7
len: 14
abundance: NA
d_gene: NA
v_gene: TRBV7-2
CDR3nt: TGTGCCAGCAGTTACGACGGGACTCTATACGAGCAGTACTTC
CDR3aa: CASSYDGTLYEQYF

j_gene: TRBJ1-2
len: 17
abundance: NA
d_gene: TRBD1
v_gene: TRBV27
CDR3nt: TGTGCCAGCAGTTTAACCGGACAGGTTCCGGGGACCTATGGCTACACCTTC
CDR3aa: CASSLTGQVPGTYGYTF

j_gene: TRBJ1-2
len: 14
abundance: NA
d_gene: TRBD1
v_gene: TRBV6-5
CDR3nt: TGTGCCAGCAGCCCACCGGGACAGACCTATGGCTACACCTTC
CDR3aa: CASSPPGQTYGYTF

j_gene: TRBJ1-1
len: 14
abundance: once
d_gene: TRBD1
v_gene: TRBV29-1
CDR3nt: TGCAGCGTTGGGCAGACAGGGGCCAACACTGAAGCTTTCTTT
CDR3aa: CSVGQTGANTEAFF

j_gene: TRBJ1-6
len: 14
abundance: NA
d_gene: NA
v_gene: TRBV6-5
CDR3nt: TGTGCCAGCATGTGGAGCAGGGGTGGTTCACCCCTCCACTTT
CDR3aa: CASMWSRGGSPLHF

j_gene: TRBJ1-3
len: 15
abundance: NA
d_gene: TRBD1
v_gene: TRBV29-1
CDR3nt: TGCAGCGTTAAACGACAGGGAGGCCTGGGAAACACCATATATTTT
CDR3aa: CSVKRQGGLGNTIYF

j_gene: TRBJ2-1
len: 18
abundance: NA
d_gene: TRBD2
v_gene: TRBV5-3
CDR3nt: TGTGCCAGAAGCCCCAAGATAAGAGGGAGGGTGTCCTACAATGAGCAGTTCTTC
CDR3aa: CARSPKIRGRVSYNEQFF

j_gene: TRBJ1-2
len: 13
abundance: once
d_gene: NA
v_gene: TRBV28
CDR3nt: TGTGCCAGCAGACAGGGACAACTTTATGGCTACACCTTC
CDR3aa: CASRQGQLYGYTF

j_gene: TRBJ2-7
len: 14
abundance: NA
d_gene: TRBD1
v_gene: TRBV11-2
CDR3nt: TGTGCCAGCAGCTTAGATCACAGGGGCGACGAGCAGTACTTC
CDR3aa: CASSLDHRGDEQYF

j_gene: TRBJ2-7
len: 15
abundance: NA
d_gene: TRBD2
v_gene: TRBV29-1
CDR3nt: TGCAGCGTCACCCGAACTAGCGGGAGGTGGGTGGAGCAGTACTTC
CDR3aa: CSVTRTSGRWVEQYF

j_gene: TRBJ1-1
len: 14
abundance: NA
d_gene: NA
v_gene: TRBV6-5
CDR3nt: TGTGCCAGCAGTTCGGGGACGGGGCGCACTGAAGCTTTCTTT
CDR3aa: CASSSGTGRTEAFF

j_gene: TRBJ1-3
len: 14
abundance: NA
d_gene: NA
v_gene: TRBV7-9
CDR3nt: TGTGCCAGCTCTGACACTAGCTCTGGAAACACCATATATTTT
CDR3aa: CASSDTSSGNTIYF

j_gene: TRBJ1-1
len: 14
abundance: NA
d_gene: NA
v_gene: TRBV23-1
CDR3nt: TGCGCCAGCAGTCAATCGCGGGGTGTCGCTGAAGCTTTCTTT
CDR3aa: CASSQSRGVAEAFF

j_gene: TRBJ2-5
len: 13
abundance: NA
d_gene: NA
v_gene: TRBV7-9
CDR3nt: TGTGCCAGCAGCTCGATTAGTGGGGAGACCCAGTACTTC
CDR3aa: CASSSISGETQYF

j_gene: TRBJ1-1
len: 13
abundance: once
d_gene: NA
v_gene: TRBV6-6
CDR3nt: TGTGCCAGCACCCCCCGGTTGAACACTGAAGCTTTCTTT
CDR3aa: CASTPRLNTEAFF

j_gene: TRBJ1-1
len: 13
abundance: NA
d_gene: TRBD1
v_gene: TRBV28
CDR3nt: TGTGCCGGGAGAGGGACAGGGCACACTGAAGCTTTCTTT
CDR3aa: CAGRGTGHTEAFF

j_gene: TRBJ1-5
len: 15
abundance: NA
d_gene: NA
v_gene: TRBV6-5
CDR3nt: TGTGCCAGCAGCAGGGACATTTATAGCAATCAGCCCCAGCATTTT
CDR3aa: CASSRDIYSNQPQHF

j_gene: TRBJ2-1
len: 14
abundance: NA
d_gene: NA
v_gene: TRBV7-2
CDR3nt: TGTGCCAGCAGCTTAGCGGTTTTAAACAATGAGCAGTTCTTC
CDR3aa: CASSLAVLNNEQFF

j_gene: TRBJ1-5
len: 14
abundance: NA
d_gene: TRBD1
v_gene: TRBV19
CDR3nt: TGTGCCAGTAGTACCGGGACAGGGGGTCAGCCCCAGCATTTT
CDR3aa: CASSTGTGGQPQHF

j_gene: TRBJ2-7
len: 14
abundance: NA
d_gene: TRBD1
v_gene: TRBV28
CDR3nt: TGTGCCAGCAAAAATGGGGACAGGGGCTACGAGCAGTACTTC
CDR3aa: CASKNGDRGYEQYF

j_gene: TRBJ2-5
len: 17
abundance: NA
d_gene: TRBD2
v_gene: TRBV5-1
CDR3nt: TGCGCCAGCAGCTTGGCGGGGGGGGAGACCGTGAAAGAGACCCAGTACTTC
CDR3aa: CASSLAGGETVKETQYF

j_gene: TRBJ1-2
len: 20
abundance: few
d_gene: TRBD1
v_gene: TRBV19
CDR3nt: TGTGCCAGTAGTATGTATTTGATTGGGACAGGGGGCGAATGGAGCTATGGCTACACCTTC
CDR3aa: CASSMYLIGTGGEWSYGYTF

j_gene: TRBJ2-2
len: 15
abundance: NA
d_gene: TRBD2
v_gene: TRBV5-4
CDR3nt: TGTGCCAGCAGCTTGGTCGGGAGGGCCACCGGGGAGCTGTTTTTT
CDR3aa: CASSLVGRATGELFF

j_gene: TRBJ1-1
len: 15
abundance: NA
d_gene: TRBD1
v_gene: TRBV5-1
CDR3nt: TGCGCCAGCAGCCTACCATGGACAGGGGGAACTGAAGCTTTCTTT
CDR3aa: CASSLPWTGGTEAFF

j_gene: TRBJ2-7
len: 15
abundance: few
d_gene: NA
v_gene: TRBV4-3
CDR3nt: TGCGCCAGCAGCCAAGATAGGACACCTTCCTACGAGCAGTACTTC
CDR3aa: CASSQDRTPSYEQYF

j_gene: TRBJ2-5
len: 14
abundance: NA
d_gene: NA
v_gene: TRBV27
CDR3nt: TGTGCCAGCAGTAGTGGGTTTGCTTACGGGACCCAGTACTTC
CDR3aa: CASSSGFAYGTQYF

j_gene: TRBJ1-2
len: 15
abundance: NA
d_gene: NA
v_gene: TRBV5-1
CDR3nt: TGCGCCAGCAGCTTAGGACAGACTGCAAATGGGGGCTACACCTTC
CDR3aa: CASSLGQTANGGYTF

j_gene: TRBJ1-2
len: 19
abundance: NA
d_gene: TRBD1
v_gene: TRBV28
CDR3nt: TGTGCCAGCAGTTTATGGAGGGCGAGACAGGGGGCACGGTCTGGTGGCTACACCTTC
CDR3aa: CASSLWRARQGARSGGYTF

j_gene: TRBJ1-1
len: 14
abundance: NA
d_gene: NA
v_gene: TRBV3-1/TRBV3-2
CDR3nt: TGTGCCAGCAGCCAACCAGGGGTAAACACTGAAGCTTTCTTT
CDR3aa: CASSQPGVNTEAFF

j_gene: TRBJ1-2
len: 14
abundance: once
d_gene: NA
v_gene: TRBV15
CDR3nt: TGTGCCACCAGCAGAGATGGAGGGGTGAAAGGCTACACCTTC
CDR3aa: CATSRDGGVKGYTF

j_gene: TRBJ2-7
len: 15
abundance: NA
d_gene: TRBD1
v_gene: TRBV5-1
CDR3nt: TGCGCCAGCAGCTTGAGGGAGACAGGGCTGCACGAGCAGTACTTC
CDR3aa: CASSLRETGLHEQYF

j_gene: TRBJ1-1
len: 15
abundance: NA
d_gene: NA
v_gene: TRBV7-8
CDR3nt: TGTGCCAGCAGCTTGTCTACAGGGACGAACACTGAAGCTTTCTTT
CDR3aa: CASSLSTGTNTEAFF

j_gene: TRBJ1-1
len: 14
abundance: once
d_gene: NA
v_gene: TRBV29-1
CDR3nt: TGCAGCGCCCCCCAGACAGGCCCCCGGACTGAAGCTTTCTTT
CDR3aa: CSAPQTGPRTEAFF

j_gene: TRBJ2-7
len: 17
abundance: NA
d_gene: TRBD2
v_gene: TRBV28
CDR3nt: TGTGCCAGCAGTTCACGGACTAGCGGGACCCGATCCTACGAGCAGTACTTC
CDR3aa: CASSSRTSGTRSYEQYF

j_gene: TRBJ2-3
len: 20
abundance: NA
d_gene: TRBD2
v_gene: TRBV4-2
CDR3nt: TGTGCCAGCAGCCAAGATAGACTAGCGGGAGGGCCTAGTGGGGCAGATACGCAGTATTTT
CDR3aa: CASSQDRLAGGPSGADTQYF

j_gene: TRBJ1-3
len: 14
abundance: NA
d_gene: NA
v_gene: TRBV28
CDR3nt: TGTGCCAGCAGCCCCGCAGGGCGCGGAAACACCATATATTTT
CDR3aa: CASSPAGRGNTIYF

j_gene: TRBJ1-1
len: 13
abundance: NA
d_gene: NA
v_gene: TRBV5-4
CDR3nt: TGTGCCAGCAGCTTGGGACAGGTAAATGAAGCTTTCTTT
CDR3aa: CASSLGQVNEAFF

j_gene: TRBJ2-2
len: 15
abundance: NA
d_gene: TRBD2
v_gene: TRBV5-1
CDR3nt: TGCGCCAGCAGCTTGACTAGCGGGACTGCCGGGGAGCTGTTTTTT
CDR3aa: CASSLTSGTAGELFF

j_gene: TRBJ2-3
len: 15
abundance: NA
d_gene: TRBD2
v_gene: TRBV9
CDR3nt: TGTGCCAGCAGCGAAACTAGCGGGCCGGGGGATACGCAGTATTTT
CDR3aa: CASSETSGPGDTQYF

j_gene: TRBJ1-5
len: 14
abundance: NA
d_gene: NA
v_gene: TRBV9
CDR3nt: TGTGCCAGCAGCGTAGGTCCGGGGGCACAGCCCCAGCATTTT
CDR3aa: CASSVGPGAQPQHF

j_gene: TRBJ1-5
len: 14
abundance: once
d_gene: NA
v_gene: TRBV2
CDR3nt: TGTGCCAGTAACGGCCCATATAGCAATCAGCCCCAGCATTTT
CDR3aa: CASNGPYSNQPQHF

j_gene: TRBJ1-2
len: 16
abundance: NA
d_gene: TRBD1
v_gene: TRBV4-3
CDR3nt: TGCGCCAGCAGCCAAGATAGGGCAGGGGGAAGCTATGGCTACACCTTC
CDR3aa: CASSQDRAGGSYGYTF

j_gene: TRBJ1-1
len: 14
abundance: NA
d_gene: NA
v_gene: TRBV28
CDR3nt: TGTGCCAGCAGTTTGCTAGGGGGAATAGGTGAAGCTTTCTTT
CDR3aa: CASSLLGGIGEAFF

j_gene: TRBJ2-7
len: 18
abundance: NA
d_gene: NA
v_gene: TRBV7-6
CDR3nt: TGTGCCAGCAGCTTAGAATTGAGAACGGGGCGAGCCTCCTACGAGCAGTACTTC
CDR3aa: CASSLELRTGRASYEQYF

j_gene: TRBJ1-2
len: 10
abundance: NA
d_gene: NA
v_gene: TRBV28
CDR3nt: TGTGCCAGCAGCCCAGGGGCACCCACCTTC
CDR3aa: CASSPGAPTF

j_gene: TRBJ1-5
len: 14
abundance: NA
d_gene: NA
v_gene: TRBV2
CDR3nt: TGTGCCAGCAGGGGCGGGGTCTACAATCAGCCCCAGCATTTT
CDR3aa: CASRGGVYNQPQHF

j_gene: TRBJ2-7
len: 15
abundance: few
d_gene: TRBD2
v_gene: TRBV7-6
CDR3nt: TGTGCCAGCAGCTCTAGCGGCGCCGTTACCTACGAGCAGTACTTC
CDR3aa: CASSSSGAVTYEQYF

j_gene: TRBJ2-5
len: 10
abundance: NA
d_gene: NA
v_gene: TRBV10-3
CDR3nt: TGTGCCCGGCGGAAACAGACCCAGTACTTC
CDR3aa: CARRKQTQYF

j_gene: TRBJ2-7
len: 12
abundance: once
d_gene: NA
v_gene: TRBV28
CDR3nt: TGTGCCAGCAGGGACGGGACCTACGAGCAGTACTTC
CDR3aa: CASRDGTYEQYF